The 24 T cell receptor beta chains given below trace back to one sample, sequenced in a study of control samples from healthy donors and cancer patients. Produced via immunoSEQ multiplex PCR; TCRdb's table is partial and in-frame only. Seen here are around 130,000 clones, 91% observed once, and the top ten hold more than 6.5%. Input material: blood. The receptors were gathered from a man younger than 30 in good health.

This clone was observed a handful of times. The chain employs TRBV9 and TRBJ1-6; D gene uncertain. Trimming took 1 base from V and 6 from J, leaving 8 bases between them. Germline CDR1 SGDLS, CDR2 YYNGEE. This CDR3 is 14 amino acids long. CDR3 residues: CASSVKGGNSPLHF. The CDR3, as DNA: TGTGCCAGCAGCGTAAAGGGTGGTAATTCACCCCTCCACTTT.

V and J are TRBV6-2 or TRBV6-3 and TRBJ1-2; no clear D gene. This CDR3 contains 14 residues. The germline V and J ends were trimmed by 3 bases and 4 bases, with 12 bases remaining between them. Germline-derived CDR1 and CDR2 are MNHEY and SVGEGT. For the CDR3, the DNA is TGTGCCAGCAGTTATTACCAACTTGTCTATGGCTACACCTTC. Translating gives CASSYYQLVYGYTF.

The chain's CDR3 is CASSLSGQGYEQYF. In DNA, the CDR3 is TGTGCCAGCAGCTTATCCGGACAGGGCTACGAGCAGTACTTC. The chain employs TRBV7-3 and TRBJ2-7, with 8 bases aligning to TRBD1. CDR1 and CDR2 (germline): SGHTA, FQGTGA. The V gene end was trimmed by 2 bases and the J gene end by 3 bases; junction bases not matched to a gene: 3. There are 14 residues in the CDR3.

The CDR3 sequence: CATSRDHRLSSYEQYF. CDR3 DNA sequence: TGTGCCACCAGCAGAGATCATAGGTTGAGCTCCTACGAGCAGTACTTC. The rearrangement joins TRBV15 to TRBJ2-7; D remains ambiguous. The V gene lost 0 bases and the J gene lost 0 bases, with 12 bases spanning the gap. Germline V gives CDR1 LNHNV, CDR2 YYDKDF (reference sequence). CDR3 length: 16 residues.

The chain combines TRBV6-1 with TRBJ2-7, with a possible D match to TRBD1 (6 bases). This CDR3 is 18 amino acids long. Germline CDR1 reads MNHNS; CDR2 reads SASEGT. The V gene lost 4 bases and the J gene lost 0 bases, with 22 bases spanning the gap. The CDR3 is CASSGPGHSESGSYEQYF. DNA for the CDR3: TGTGCCAGCAGTGGACCGGGACACTCCGAATCCGGCTCCTACGAGCAGTACTTC.

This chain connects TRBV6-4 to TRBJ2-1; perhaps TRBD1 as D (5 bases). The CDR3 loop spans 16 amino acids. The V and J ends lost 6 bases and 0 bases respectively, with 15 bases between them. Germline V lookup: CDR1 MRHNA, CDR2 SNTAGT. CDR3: CASSAMTASSYNEQFF. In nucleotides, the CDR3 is TGTGCCAGCAGCGCGATGACAGCTAGCTCCTACAATGAGCAGTTCTTC.

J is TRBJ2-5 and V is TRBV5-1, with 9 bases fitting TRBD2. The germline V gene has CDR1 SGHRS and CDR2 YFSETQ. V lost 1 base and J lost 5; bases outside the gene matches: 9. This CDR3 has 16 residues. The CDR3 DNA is TGCGCCAGCAGCTTGTTCGAGCGGGGGGCCCGGGAGACCCAGTACTTC. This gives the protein CASSLFERGARETQYF.

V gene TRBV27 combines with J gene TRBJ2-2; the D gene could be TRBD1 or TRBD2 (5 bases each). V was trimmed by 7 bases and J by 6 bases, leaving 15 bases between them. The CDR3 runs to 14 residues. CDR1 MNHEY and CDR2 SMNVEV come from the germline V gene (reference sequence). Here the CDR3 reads CASTEDNGAGELFF. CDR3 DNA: TGTGCCAGCACCGAGGACAACGGGGCCGGGGAGCTGTTTTTT.

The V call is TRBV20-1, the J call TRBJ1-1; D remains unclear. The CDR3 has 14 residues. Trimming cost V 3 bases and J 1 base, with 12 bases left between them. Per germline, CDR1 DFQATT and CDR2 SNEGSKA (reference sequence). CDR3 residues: CSASLGGANTEAFF. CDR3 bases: TGCAGTGCTAGTTTGGGTGGTGCGAACACTGAAGCTTTCTTT.

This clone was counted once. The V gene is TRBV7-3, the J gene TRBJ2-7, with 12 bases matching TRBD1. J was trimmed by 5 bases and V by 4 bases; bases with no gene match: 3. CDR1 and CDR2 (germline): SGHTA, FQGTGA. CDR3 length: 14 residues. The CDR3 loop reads CASSSGTGGHEQYF. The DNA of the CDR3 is TGTGCCAGCAGCTCCGGGACAGGGGGCCACGAGCAGTACTTC.

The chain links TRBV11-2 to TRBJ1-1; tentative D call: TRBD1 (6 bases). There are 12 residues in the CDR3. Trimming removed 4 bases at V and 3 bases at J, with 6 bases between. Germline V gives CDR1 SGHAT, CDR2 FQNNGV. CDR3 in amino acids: CASSYRDTEAFF. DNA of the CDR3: TGTGCCAGCAGCTACAGGGACACTGAAGCTTTCTTT.

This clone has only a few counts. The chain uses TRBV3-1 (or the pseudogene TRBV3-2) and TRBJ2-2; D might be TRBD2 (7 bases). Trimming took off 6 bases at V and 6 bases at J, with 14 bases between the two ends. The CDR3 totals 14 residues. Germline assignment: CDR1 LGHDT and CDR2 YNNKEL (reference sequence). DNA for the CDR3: TGTGCCAGCAGGCACGGGGGGCGATCCGGGGAGCTGTTTTTT. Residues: CASRHGGRSGELFF.

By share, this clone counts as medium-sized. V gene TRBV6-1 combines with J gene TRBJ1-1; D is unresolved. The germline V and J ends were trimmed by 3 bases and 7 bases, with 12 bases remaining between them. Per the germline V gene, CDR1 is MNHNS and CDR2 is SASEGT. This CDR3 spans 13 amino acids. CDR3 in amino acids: CASSEQGHDEAFF. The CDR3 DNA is TGTGCCAGCAGTGAGCAAGGGCACGATGAAGCTTTCTTT.

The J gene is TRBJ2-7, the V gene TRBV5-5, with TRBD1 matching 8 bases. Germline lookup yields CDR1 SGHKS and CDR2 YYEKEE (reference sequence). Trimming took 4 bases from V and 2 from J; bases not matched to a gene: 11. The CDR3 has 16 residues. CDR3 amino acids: CASSGGQGTLPYEQYF. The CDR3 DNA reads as TGTGCCAGCAGCGGAGGACAGGGAACCCTTCCCTACGAGCAGTACTTC.

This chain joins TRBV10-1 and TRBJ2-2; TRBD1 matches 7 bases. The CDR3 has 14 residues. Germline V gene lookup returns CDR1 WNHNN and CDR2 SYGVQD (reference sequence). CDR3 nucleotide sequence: TGCGCAGGGGGCATCGAAATTTGCACCGGGGAGCTGTTTTTT. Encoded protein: CAGGIEICTGELFF.

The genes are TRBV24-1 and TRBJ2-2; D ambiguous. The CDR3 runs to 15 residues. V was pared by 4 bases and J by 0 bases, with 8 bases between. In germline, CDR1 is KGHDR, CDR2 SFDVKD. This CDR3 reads CATSDTKTNTGELFF. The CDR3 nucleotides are TGTGCCACCAGTGACACTAAAACGAACACCGGGGAGCTGTTTTTT.

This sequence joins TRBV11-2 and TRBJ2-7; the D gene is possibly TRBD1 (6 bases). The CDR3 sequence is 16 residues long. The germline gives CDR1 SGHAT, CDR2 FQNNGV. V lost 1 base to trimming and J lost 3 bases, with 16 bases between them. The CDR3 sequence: CASSLAPTGGNYEQYF. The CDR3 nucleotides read TGTGCCAGCAGCTTAGCTCCGACAGGAGGAAACTACGAGCAGTACTTC.

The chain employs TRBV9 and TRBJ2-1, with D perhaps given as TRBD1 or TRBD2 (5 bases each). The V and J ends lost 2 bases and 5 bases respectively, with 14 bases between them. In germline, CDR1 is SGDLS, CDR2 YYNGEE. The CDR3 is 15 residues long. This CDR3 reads CASSVDGTGNNEQFF. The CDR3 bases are TGTGCCAGCAGCGTGGACGGGACGGGGAACAATGAGCAGTTCTTC.

In DNA, the CDR3 is TGCGCCAGCAGCCAGCCAACCCGGACAGGGCGGGCCACTGAAGCTTTCTTT. As protein: CASSQPTRTGRATEAFF. The chain links TRBV4-1 to TRBJ1-1; 8 bases are a match to TRBD1. This CDR3 spans 17 amino acids. The junction had 13 bases not matched to a gene; V was cut back by 3 bases and J by 4 bases. The germline V gene has CDR1 MGHRA and CDR2 YSYEKL.

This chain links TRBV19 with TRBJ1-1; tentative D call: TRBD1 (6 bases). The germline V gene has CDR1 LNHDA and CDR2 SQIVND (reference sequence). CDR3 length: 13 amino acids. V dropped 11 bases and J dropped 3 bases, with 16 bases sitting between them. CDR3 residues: CASSWGADTEAFF. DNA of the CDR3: TGTGCCTCCTCGTGGGGGGCTGACACTGAAGCTTTCTTT.

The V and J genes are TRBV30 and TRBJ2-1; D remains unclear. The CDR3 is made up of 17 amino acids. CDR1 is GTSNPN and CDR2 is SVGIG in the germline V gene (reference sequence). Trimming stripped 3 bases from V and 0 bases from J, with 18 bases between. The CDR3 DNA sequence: TGTGCCTGGAGAGTCCCTTTACACATCAGCTCCTACAATGAGCAGTTCTTC. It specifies CAWRVPLHISSYNEQFF.

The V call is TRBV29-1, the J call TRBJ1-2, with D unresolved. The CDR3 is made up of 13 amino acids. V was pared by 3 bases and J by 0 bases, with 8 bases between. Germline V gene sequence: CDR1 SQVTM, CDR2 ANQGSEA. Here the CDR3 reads CSVDLESNYGYTF. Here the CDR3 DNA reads TGCAGCGTTGATTTGGAGTCTAACTATGGCTACACCTTC.

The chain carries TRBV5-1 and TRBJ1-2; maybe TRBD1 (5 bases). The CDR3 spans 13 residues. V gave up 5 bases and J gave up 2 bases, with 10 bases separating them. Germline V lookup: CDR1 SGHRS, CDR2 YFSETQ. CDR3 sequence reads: CASRWGKNYGYTF. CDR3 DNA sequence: TGCGCCAGCAGGTGGGGGAAGAACTATGGCTACACCTTC.

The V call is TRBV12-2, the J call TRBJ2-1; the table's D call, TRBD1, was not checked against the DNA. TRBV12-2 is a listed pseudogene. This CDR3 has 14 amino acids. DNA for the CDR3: TGTGCAAGTCGCCCGGGGACAGGGTCCAATGAGCAGTTCTTC. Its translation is CASRPGTGSNEQFF.